This TCR beta chain was captured by sequencing in a study of OX40 agonist ivuxolimab in advanced cancers. About the study: Partial responses were achieved by three patients, of whom one had hepatocellular carcinoma and two had cutaneous melanoma. Study-wide points: Also present in some nonresponders was a low level of normalized T-cell clonal expansion. Undetermined was the antigen specificity of the expanded peripheral T cells.

Germline V gene lookup returns CDR1 LNHDA and CDR2 SQIVND (reference sequence). The CDR3 runs 15 residues. V lost 1 base and J lost 8; bases outside the gene matches: 10. On this clone itself: Antigen specificity is unknown.

TCRdb keeps only in-frame clones here, not all; method: immunoSEQ multiplex PCR. The sample lists 40,000 or so clones, roughly four fifths occurring once. The receptor comes from an adult with an advanced solid tumor such as melanoma, head and neck, liver or kidney cancer. The sample consisted of CD4+ or CD8+ T cells sorted from blood, taken in a trial of the OX40 agonist ivuxolimab. V is TRBV19 and J is TRBJ1-1, with TRBD1 matching over 7 bases. CDR3 DNA sequence: TGTGCCAGTAGTATAGGAGGGGGCCCCCGCGCCGAAGCTTTCTTT. As protein: CASSIGGGPRAEAFF.